This T cell receptor beta chain was sequenced during a study of blood T cell repertoires in COVID-19. Methods used by the authors: Amplified reference gene primers provided the basis for estimating nucleated cell counts. Here immunoSEQ multiplex PCR was the method, and the copy in TCRdb shows in-frame clones only, minus some. V, J and clone size are those of that table, while D and trimming were read from the DNA. In the table there are 170,000 or so clones, roughly 84% of which are singletons. The source is a man aged 18 to 29 with active or convalescent COVID-19. The sequenced sample consisted of peripheral blood.

This CDR3 is CASSRDRANYGYTF. CDR3 DNA sequence: TGTGCCAGCAGCCGAGACAGGGCGAACTATGGCTACACCTTC. This chain connects TRBV7-9 to TRBJ1-2, with 7 bases fitting TRBD1. This CDR3 is 14 amino acids long. CDR1 is SEHNR, CDR2 FQNEAQ, per germline (reference sequence). Losses at the gene ends were 5 bases for V and 2 bases for J; bases not matched to a gene: 5.